These 28 T cell receptor beta chains share one sample of origin, sequenced in a study of shared clonotypes between healthy human individuals. Cells designated naive CD8 were CD45RO-negative and were positively selected for CCR7, with terminally differentiated effector memory CD45RA+ cells excluded. The table came from immunoSEQ multiplex PCR; TCRdb's copy has only in-frame clones and leaves some out. The sample carries millions of clones, roughly 91% recorded once. Sequenced input: naive CD8+ T cells from PBMCs. Receptor source: a man between 18 and 29 years old in good health. Some clones in this sample may be carry-over from other donors' samples.

This rearrangement joins TRBV18 to TRBJ1-1, with D possibly matching TRBD1 (6 bases). Germline V lookup: CDR1 KGHSH, CDR2 LQKENI. CDR3 length equals 14 residues. Trimming pared 2 bases from V and 3 bases from J, leaving 10 bases between. The CDR3 loop reads CASSPGGQDTEAFF. Written as DNA, the CDR3 is TGTGCCAGCTCACCAGGGGGGCAGGACACTGAAGCTTTCTTT.

This chain links TRBV7-9 with TRBJ2-5; a weak D match, TRBD2 (6 bases). Per germline, CDR1 SEHNR and CDR2 FQNEAQ (reference sequence). Trimming removed 7 bases from V and 3 bases from J, with 9 bases in between. The CDR3 is 12 amino acids. The CDR3 sequence: CASTVAEETQYF. CDR3 DNA sequence: TGTGCCAGCACCGTAGCGGAAGAGACCCAGTACTTC.

V is TRBV30 and J is TRBJ2-7; D remains ambiguous. Germline CDR1 and CDR2: GTSNPN and SVGIG (reference sequence). The CDR3 spans 15 residues. The V end lost 2 bases, the J end lost 6 bases, and 20 bases lay between the germline ends. The DNA for the CDR3 is TGTGCCTGGAGTTCAACCGTTTTATCTGGGGTCGAGCAGTACTTC. Its protein is CAWSSTVLSGVEQYF.

The V gene is TRBV25-1, the J gene TRBJ2-1; D is unclear. V was trimmed by 1 base and J by 7 bases, leaving 11 bases between them. The germline V gene has CDR1 MGHDK and CDR2 SYGVNS. This CDR3 contains 14 residues. CDR3 coding DNA: TGTGCCAGCAGTGAATTGGTAGGCAGAAATGAGCAGTTCTTC. Translation: CASSELVGRNEQFF. Supplemented by reference TRBV25-1 and TRBJ2-1, the full variable domain reads EADIYQTPRYLVIGTGKKITLECSQTMGHDKMYWYQQDPGMELHLIHYSYGVNSTEKGDLSSESTVSRIRTEHFPLTLESARPSHTSQYLCASSELVGRNEQFFGPGTRLTVL.

The chain links TRBV11-2 to TRBJ1-2; the D gene is possibly TRBD1 (5 bases). This CDR3 contains 14 residues. V shed 5 bases and J shed 4 bases, with 14 bases lying between them. The germline V gene has CDR1 SGHAT and CDR2 FQNNGV. The CDR3: CASSLSGAGYGYTF. The CDR3 DNA sequence: TGTGCCAGCAGCCTAAGCGGGGCGGGCTATGGCTACACCTTC.

The DNA for the CDR3 is TGTGCCAGCAGCTACGGGACAGGGGCTAGCACAGATACGCAGTATTTT. This translates into CASSYGTGASTDTQYF. The V call is TRBV7-9, the J call TRBJ2-3, with 10 nucleotides matching TRBD1. This CDR3 comprises 16 residues. V lost 4 bases and J lost 0; bases outside the gene matches: 4. Germline loops: CDR1 SEHNR, CDR2 FQNEAQ (reference sequence).

The table lists this clone with a count of one. This chain joins TRBV4-2 and TRBJ2-7; D remains ambiguous. V was shortened by 4 bases and J by 3 bases, with 10 bases between the two germline ends. CDR3 length equals 13 residues. Per the germline V gene, CDR1 is LGHNA and CDR2 is YNFKEQ. CDR3 nucleotides: TGTGCCAGCAGCCCCACGCGAGGCTACGAGCAGTACTTC. Translated: CASSPTRGYEQYF.

The chain is built from TRBV2 and TRBJ2-3; D gene uncertain. CDR1 and CDR2 from the germline V gene are SNHLY and FYNNEI. The CDR3 is 13 residues long. The germline V and J ends were trimmed by 6 bases and 1 base, with 8 bases remaining between them. The CDR3 coding sequence is TGTGCCAGCAGGCTAAGGGGCACAGATACGCAGTATTTT. Amino acids: CASRLRGTDTQYF. The entire variable domain, with the rest obtained from reference TRBV2 and TRBJ2-3, is as follows: EPEVTQTPSHQVTQMGQEVILRCVPISNHLYFYWYRQILGQKVEFLVSFYNNEISEKSEIFDDQFSVERPDGSNFTLKIRSTKLEDSAMYFCASRLRGTDTQYFGPGTRLTVL.

This sequence joins TRBV5-1 and TRBJ2-3; unclear D gene. Germline V lookup: CDR1 SGHRS, CDR2 YFSETQ. Trimming removed 4 bases at V and 6 bases at J, with 12 bases between. The CDR3 is 13 residues long. The CDR3 region is CASSPPHRDTQYF. CDR3 DNA: TGCGCCAGCAGCCCGCCGCATCGGGATACGCAGTATTTT. Full variable domain (missing parts from reference TRBV5-1 and TRBJ2-3): KAGVTQTPRYLIKTRGQQVTLSCSPISGHRSVSWYQQTPGQGLQFLFEYFSETQRNKGNFPGRFSGRQFSNSRSEMNVSTLELGDSALYLCASSPPHRDTQYFGPGTRLTVL.

In this sample, this clone turned up a few times. This chain connects TRBV5-4 to TRBJ1-2; possible D gene TRBD1, 5 bases. V shed 4 bases and J shed 2 bases, with 12 bases lying between them. CDR3 length: 14 residues. From germline, CDR1 is SGHNT and CDR2 YYREEE (reference sequence). As DNA, the CDR3 is TGTGCCAGCAGCAACCCGGACACCAACTATGGCTACACCTTC. Its protein is CASSNPDTNYGYTF.

V usage is TRBV19 and J usage is TRBJ2-7; D possibly corresponds to TRBD1 (6 bases). The CDR3 totals 15 residues. Trimming shortened V by 5 bases and J by 6 bases, and 20 bases separated the two germline ends. Germline values: CDR1 LNHDA, CDR2 SQIVND (reference sequence). The DNA for the CDR3 is TGTGCCAGTAGTCCAACCGGGACACGGCCCCGCGAGCAGTACTTC. This translates into CASSPTGTRPREQYF. The full variable domain, in which reference TRBV19 and TRBJ2-7 provide the parts outside the CDR3, is DGGITQSPKYLFRKEGQNVTLSCEQNLNHDAMYWYRQDPGQGLRLIYYSQIVNDFQKGDIAEGYSVSREKKESFPLTVTSAQKNPTAFYLCASSPTGTRPREQYFGPGTRLTVT.

The V and J genes are TRBV27 and TRBJ2-1; TRBD2 matches at 10 bases. The V segment lost 6 bases and the J segment 8 bases; nucleotides outside the gene matches: 4. The CDR3 is made up of 13 amino acids. Germline values: CDR1 MNHEY, CDR2 SMNVEV (reference sequence). In DNA form, the CDR3 reads TGTGCCAGCAGACTAGCGGGATTGGATGAGCAGTTCTTC. This codes for CASRLAGLDEQFF.

This chain joins TRBV9 and TRBJ2-5; D is perhaps TRBD1 (6 bases). Per germline, CDR1 SGDLS and CDR2 YYNGEE. Deletions cut 3 bases from V and 5 bases from J, with 23 bases between. The CDR3 extends over 17 amino acids. The CDR3 DNA reads as TGTGCCAGCAGCGCCTATTCAGGGGCTGGAATGGGGGAGACCCAGTACTTC. Protein product: CASSAYSGAGMGETQYF.

This sequence joins TRBV9 and TRBJ1-5; D is perhaps TRBD1 (5 bases). The V gene lost 3 bases and the J gene lost 9 bases, with 13 bases spanning the gap. There are 13 residues in the CDR3. Per germline, CDR1 SGDLS and CDR2 YYNGEE. CDR3 nucleotides: TGTGCCAGCAGCGGCGGTGGGGGGTGGCCCCAGCATTTT. Translation gives CASSGGGGWPQHF.

V and J are TRBV15 and TRBJ2-3; 8 nucleotides line up with TRBD2. Germline CDR1 is LNHNV and CDR2 is YYDKDF (reference sequence). V lost 8 bases and J lost 4; bases outside the gene matches: 26. This CDR3 is built from 20 residues. The CDR3 region is CATRGLPFGLAPVVADTQYF. CDR3 nucleotide sequence: TGTGCCACCCGTGGCCTTCCTTTCGGACTAGCACCCGTGGTAGCAGATACGCAGTATTTT.

This clone is a singleton in its sample. CDR3 nucleotides: TGTGCCAGCAGCTTAAACCCCCCTTTCGGAGCCCAAAGGGACGGGGAGCTGTTTTTT. The encoded protein is CASSLNPPFGAQRDGELFF. V usage is TRBV7-9 and J usage is TRBJ2-2; no firm D call. Germline CDR1 is SEHNR and CDR2 is FQNEAQ (reference sequence). The length of the CDR3 is 19 residues. Trimming took 2 bases from V and 7 from J, leaving 26 bases between them.

CDR3 protein: CASSSSGRGNEQFF. The DNA of the CDR3 is TGTGCCAGCAGTTCTAGCGGGAGGGGCAATGAGCAGTTCTTC. The V gene is TRBV7-8, the J gene TRBJ2-1; 12 bases match TRBD2. The CDR3 loop spans 14 amino acids. Germline loops: CDR1 SGHVS, CDR2 FQNEAQ. Losses at the gene ends were 6 bases for V and 6 bases for J; bases not matched to a gene: 3.

The chain carries TRBV19 and TRBJ2-7; D call uncertain. Germline V gives CDR1 LNHDA, CDR2 SQIVND (reference sequence). The V end lost 5 bases, the J end lost 2 bases, and 10 bases lay between the germline ends. This CDR3 is 13 amino acids long. As DNA, the CDR3 is TGTGCCAGTAGTTTAGGACGGACCTACGAGCAGTACTTC. It specifies CASSLGRTYEQYF. Using reference TRBV19 and TRBJ2-7 for the parts outside the CDR3, the full variable domain is DGGITQSPKYLFRKEGQNVTLSCEQNLNHDAMYWYRQDPGQGLRLIYYSQIVNDFQKGDIAEGYSVSREKKESFPLTVTSAQKNPTAFYLCASSLGRTYEQYFGPGTRLTVT.

The chain recombines TRBV19 with TRBJ2-1, with TRBD2 matching over 12 bases. The CDR3 is 15 amino acids. Germline lookup yields CDR1 LNHDA and CDR2 SQIVND (reference sequence). The ends lost 6 bases at V and 8 bases at J; junction bases unmatched: 8. The CDR3 nucleotides are TGTGCCAGTAGACTAGCGGGAGGTAGTACCGATGAGCAGTTCTTC. As protein: CASRLAGGSTDEQFF.

The chain has TRBV19 and TRBJ1-1; maybe TRBD1 (5 bases). In germline, CDR1 is LNHDA, CDR2 SQIVND (reference sequence). This CDR3 is 15 amino acids long. With 3 bases removed from V and 5 bases from J, the gap between germline ends came to 16 bases. CDR3 protein: CASSMFGQGGTEAFF. The CDR3 bases are TGTGCCAGTAGTATGTTTGGGCAGGGAGGAACTGAAGCTTTCTTT.

Regarding this clone: The sample carries other DNA sequences with the same CDR3. The rearrangement uses TRBV6-6 and TRBJ1-1; possibly TRBD1 for D (5 bases). The CDR3 consists of 14 residues. CDR1 is MNHNY, CDR2 SVGAGI, per germline (reference sequence). The V end lost 2 bases, the J end lost 0 bases, and 7 bases lay between the germline ends. The CDR3 region has the DNA TGTGCCAGCAGTTACGGACAAATGAACACTGAAGCTTTCTTT. The encoded protein is CASSYGQMNTEAFF.

The CDR3 here is CSILNHEQYF. Here the CDR3 DNA reads TGCAGCATTTTAAACCACGAGCAGTACTTC. The V call is TRBV29-1, the J call TRBJ2-5; D unclear. The end of the DNA fits TRBJ2-7 better, so the J call may be wrong. CDR1 SQVTM and CDR2 ANQGSEA come from the germline V gene. The CDR3 loop spans 10 amino acids.

This chain connects TRBV7-8 to TRBJ2-3, with D maybe TRBD2 (5 bases). This CDR3 contains 12 residues. V lost 5 bases and J 6 bases, leaving 9 bases between the germline ends. Germline-derived CDR1 and CDR2 are SGHVS and FQNEAQ. CDR3 DNA sequence: TGTGCCAGCAGCAGGACTGGTGATACGCAGTATTTT. This sequence encodes CASSRTGDTQYF.

This rearrangement joins TRBV10-1 to TRBJ2-7; TRBD2 agrees at 7 bases. J was trimmed by 2 bases and V by 3 bases; bases with no gene match: 10. The CDR3 has 16 amino acids. CDR1 is WNHNN, CDR2 SYGVQD, per germline (reference sequence). As DNA, the CDR3 is TGCGCCAGCAGTGATAGCAGAGGACTAGTCCCCTACGAGCAGTACTTC. The encoded protein is CASSDSRGLVPYEQYF.

With regard to this clone: Other DNA sequences within the sample encode an identical CDR3. The V call is TRBV19, the J call TRBJ2-7; the match to TRBD2 covers 7 bases. This CDR3 has 14 residues. Trimming cost V 1 base and J 3 bases; bases outside gene matches: 3. Germline assignment: CDR1 LNHDA and CDR2 SQIVND (reference sequence). This CDR3 reads CASSIGGGGYEQYF. The DNA of the CDR3 is TGTGCCAGTAGTATAGGAGGCGGGGGCTACGAGCAGTACTTC.

The V and J genes are TRBV6-5 and TRBJ2-1; 7 nucleotides agree with TRBD1. This CDR3 is 15 amino acids long. Germline V gene lookup returns CDR1 MNHEY and CDR2 SVGAGI. V was clipped by 4 bases and J by 6 bases; unmatched bases: 9. CDR3 coding DNA: TGTGCCAGCAGTTTTCGACAGGGTCTTGGCAATGAGCAGTTCTTC. Translating it yields CASSFRQGLGNEQFF.

V is TRBV29-1 and J is TRBJ2-5; 7 bases align to TRBD1. V was clipped by 5 bases and J by 11 bases; unmatched bases: 8. This CDR3 is built from 11 residues. Germline CDR1 SQVTM, CDR2 ANQGSEA. This CDR3 reads CSVLQGSEQYF. The CDR3 DNA follows: TGCAGCGTTCTACAGGGGAGTGAGCAGTACTTC.

The V call is TRBV5-8, the J call TRBJ2-3, with 10 bases fitting TRBD2. Trimming cost V 1 base and J 0 bases; bases outside gene matches: 11. The CDR3 contains 19 residues. Germline V gives CDR1 SGHTS, CDR2 YDEGEE. The CDR3 sequence: CASSLHASGGWSSTDTQYF. DNA of the CDR3: TGTGCCAGCAGCTTGCATGCTAGCGGGGGATGGTCGAGCACAGATACGCAGTATTTT.